Shown below are 12 T cell receptor beta chains from a single sample sequenced in a study of shared clonotypes between healthy human individuals. The naive CD8 subset, CD45RO-negative cells positively selected for CCR7, excluded terminally differentiated effector memory CD45RA+ cells. Method: immunoSEQ multiplex PCR; TCRdb's copy keeps in-frame clones and lacks some. Among about 1,800,000 clones listed, roughly 94% were seen once. Sequencing was done on a sample of naive CD8+ T cells sorted from blood. These receptors came from a man younger than 30 in good health.

V gene TRBV28 combines with J gene TRBJ1-1; D is unclear. CDR3 size: 17 residues. V shed 6 bases and J shed 0 bases, with 20 bases lying between them. CDR1 is MDHEN, CDR2 SYDVKM, per germline. The CDR3 sequence: CASSLFEDSNMNTEAFF. The CDR3 nucleotides are TGTGCCAGCAGCTTGTTTGAGGACTCAAATATGAACACTGAAGCTTTCTTT.

The genes are TRBV27 and TRBJ1-1; maybe TRBD1 (6 bases). The germline V gene has CDR1 MNHEY and CDR2 SMNVEV (reference sequence). Trimming removed 0 bases at V and 3 bases at J, with 11 bases between. This CDR3 spans 15 amino acids. CDR3: CASSLSVRGDTEAFF. The DNA for the CDR3 is TGTGCCAGCAGTTTATCAGTGAGGGGGGACACTGAAGCTTTCTTT.

This chain joins TRBV2 and TRBJ2-2; 10 nucleotides match TRBD2. The CDR3 has 16 amino acids. The V gene end was trimmed by 3 bases and the J gene end by 6 bases; junction bases not matched to a gene: 7. Germline CDR1 and CDR2: SNHLY and FYNNEI. CDR3: CASSEWSGGASGELFF. The CDR3 bases are TGTGCCAGCAGTGAGTGGAGCGGGGGGGCATCCGGGGAGCTGTTTTTT. Based on the CDR3 plus reference TRBV2 and TRBJ2-2, the full variable domain is EPEVTQTPSHQVTQMGQEVILRCVPISNHLYFYWYRQILGQKVEFLVSFYNNEISEKSEIFDDQFSVERPDGSNFTLKIRSTKLEDSAMYFCASSEWSGGASGELFFGEGSRLTVL.

The rearrangement uses TRBV13 and TRBJ2-7, with D perhaps matching TRBD2 (5 bases). The CDR3 has 12 residues. V lost 4 bases and J lost 5, with 9 bases in between. Germline lookup yields CDR1 PRHDT and CDR2 FYEKMQ (reference sequence). CDR3 bases: TGTGCCAGCAGCTCCACCGGGAACGAGCAGTACTTC. Protein product: CASSSTGNEQYF.

The chain has TRBV9 and TRBJ2-2; the match to TRBD1 covers 8 bases. CDR1 is SGDLS, CDR2 YYNGEE, per germline. The ends lost 2 bases at V and 6 bases at J; junction bases unmatched: 3. The CDR3 is 14 amino acids. CDR3 nucleotides: TGTGCCAGCAGCGTGGCAGGGGGCCCCGGGGAGCTGTTTTTT. Translating it yields CASSVAGGPGELFF.

The chain employs TRBV6-5 and TRBJ2-2; 12 nucleotides match TRBD2. Germline lookup yields CDR1 MNHEY and CDR2 SVGAGI. After removal of 0 bases from V and 6 bases from J, the junction contained 2 bases not matched to a gene. The length of the CDR3 is 16 residues. The CDR3 is CASSYSWTSGAGELFF. CDR3 sequence (DNA): TGTGCCAGCAGTTACTCCTGGACTAGCGGGGCCGGGGAGCTGTTTTTT.

The chain employs TRBV5-1 and TRBJ2-1, with D possibly matching TRBD2 (6 bases). This CDR3 contains 15 residues. Looked up from germline, CDR1 is SGHRS and CDR2 is YFSETQ. V was clipped by 2 bases and J by 7 bases, with 16 bases between them. The CDR3 DNA reads as TGCGCCAGCAGCTTAGAGGGCGGGGTCCCTAATGAGCAGTTCTTC. Residues: CASSLEGGVPNEQFF.

V and J are TRBV2 and TRBJ1-2; D unresolved. This CDR3 is built from 12 residues. V dropped 3 bases and J dropped 4 bases, with 6 bases sitting between them. The germline gives CDR1 SNHLY, CDR2 FYNNEI. The CDR3 reads CASSDSFYGYTF. The CDR3 DNA is TGTGCCAGCAGTGACAGCTTCTATGGCTACACCTTC.

In DNA form, the CDR3 reads TGTGCCAGCAGAGCCGGGACCGCCAGTCAAATGGTCCGAGACCAAGAGACCCAGTACTTC. As protein: CASRAGTASQMVRDQETQYF. The V call is TRBV27, the J call TRBJ2-5; D tentatively reads TRBD1 or TRBD2 (5 bases each). CDR1 MNHEY and CDR2 SMNVEV come from the germline V gene (reference sequence). The CDR3 has 20 residues. Trimming took 6 bases from V and 0 from J, leaving 29 bases between them.

The V gene is TRBV28, the J gene TRBJ1-2; D is uncertain. The germline V and J ends were trimmed by 4 bases and 3 bases, with 12 bases remaining between them. The CDR3 is 14 residues long. CDR1 MDHEN and CDR2 SYDVKM come from the germline V gene. The CDR3 is CASSYPSSDYGYTF. CDR3 coding DNA: TGTGCCAGCAGTTATCCTTCATCGGACTATGGCTACACCTTC.

This clone has just a few counts. The chain couples TRBV4-1 to TRBJ1-3; D unresolved. The CDR3 spans 13 residues. The germline V and J ends were trimmed by 1 base and 5 bases, with 6 bases remaining between them. CDR1 MGHRA and CDR2 YSYEKL come from the germline V gene. The CDR3 DNA reads as TGCGCCAGCAGCCAAGTTCACAGAAACACCATATATTTT. This gives the protein CASSQVHRNTIYF.

The chain employs TRBV19 and TRBJ2-7; tentatively, D is TRBD1 (6 bases). Looked up from germline, CDR1 is LNHDA and CDR2 is SQIVND (reference sequence). This CDR3 is built from 14 residues. The V gene lost 6 bases and the J gene lost 4 bases, with 16 bases spanning the gap. CDR3 nucleotides: TGTGCCAGTAGACCGACAGGAACGGGGTACGAGCAGTACTTC. Residues: CASRPTGTGYEQYF.